This passage covers 15 T cell receptor beta chains from one sample sequenced in a study of shared clonotypes between healthy human individuals. Generated by immunoSEQ multiplex PCR, the TCRdb table keeps only in-frame clones and is missing some. The sample includes roughly 2.4 million clones, approximately 95% of them seen just once. The specimen sequenced was naive CD4+ T cells sorted from blood. As for subset: CD45RA+ positively selected. These receptors originate from a man between 18 and 29 years old in good health.

The V call is TRBV6-5, the J call TRBJ1-2, with a weak D call TRBD1 (6 bases). V was trimmed by 0 bases and J by 7 bases, leaving 15 bases between them. In germline, CDR1 is MNHEY, CDR2 SVGAGI. This CDR3 is built from 15 residues. The CDR3 here is CASSYSPRGRSGYTF. CDR3 nucleotide sequence: TGTGCCAGCAGTTACTCGCCCAGGGGAAGAAGTGGCTACACCTTC.

The chain combines TRBV27 with TRBJ2-7, with TRBD2 identical over 9 bases. The V and J ends lost 8 bases and 1 base, in that order; junction bases with no gene match: 12. The length of the CDR3 is 16 residues. In germline, CDR1 is MNHEY, CDR2 SMNVEV (reference sequence). Here the CDR3 reads CASRPSAGGPSYEQYF. CDR3 in DNA: TGTGCCAGCCGTCCTTCCGCGGGGGGGCCATCCTACGAGCAGTACTTC.

The chain links TRBV28 to TRBJ2-3; 8 nucleotides line up with TRBD1. V shed 6 bases, J shed 1 base, and the junction held 3 bases outside the gene matches. Germline-derived CDR1 and CDR2 are MDHEN and SYDVKM. This CDR3 has 14 residues. The CDR3 spells CASSVQGGTDTQYF. The DNA of the CDR3 is TGTGCCAGCAGCGTACAGGGGGGCACAGATACGCAGTATTTT.

J is TRBJ2-2 and V is TRBV18; D call uncertain. Germline V gene data show CDR1 as KGHSH and CDR2 as LQKENI. The V end lost 3 bases, the J end lost 8 bases, and 10 bases lay between the germline ends. This CDR3 comprises 13 residues. CDR3 DNA sequence: TGTGCCAGCTCACCCTCCGGGCGGGGGGAGCTGTTTTTT. Translating it yields CASSPSGRGELFF.

In regard to this clone: This sample also contains other DNA sequences that code for the same CDR3. The chain combines TRBV30 with TRBJ1-1; D uncertain. Deletions cut 0 bases from V and 3 bases from J, with 5 bases between. The CDR3 is made up of 12 amino acids. Germline V CDR1 and CDR2: GTSNPN, SVGIG (reference sequence). CDR3 bases: TGTGCCTGGAGTGTCGGGGACACTGAAGCTTTCTTT. This codes for CAWSVGDTEAFF.

Remarks on this clone: Other DNA sequences from this sample encode an identical CDR3 as well. This sequence joins TRBV7-2 and TRBJ1-3; D is ambiguous. This CDR3 spans 14 amino acids. Trimming left V 2 bases short and J 0 bases short, with 5 bases between. Germline CDR1 SGHTA, CDR2 FQGNSA. The CDR3 bases are TGTGCCAGCAGCTTAAGCCCCTCTGGAAACACCATATATTTT. Protein product: CASSLSPSGNTIYF.

On this clone: Other DNA sequences from this sample encode an identical CDR3 as well. V gene TRBV5-1 combines with J gene TRBJ1-4; D is undetermined. Germline-derived CDR1 and CDR2 are SGHRS and YFSETQ. This CDR3 contains 14 residues. The V gene lost 0 bases and the J gene lost 5 bases, with 8 bases spanning the gap. The CDR3 here is CASSLAGRNEKLFF. In DNA, the CDR3 is TGCGCCAGCAGCTTGGCGGGCAGGAATGAAAAACTGTTTTTT.

The gene calls are TRBV7-9 and TRBJ1-1, with TRBD1 matching over 9 bases. CDR3 length: 15 amino acids. V lost 0 bases to trimming and J lost 4 bases; unmatched junction nucleotides: 3. Germline-derived CDR1 and CDR2 are SEHNR and FQNEAQ (reference sequence). CDR3 DNA sequence: TGTGCCAGCAGCTTAGCCGGGACAGGGTTCACTGAAGCTTTCTTT. It translates to CASSLAGTGFTEAFF.

The chain recombines TRBV7-8 with TRBJ2-7; 10 nucleotides line up with TRBD1. Looked up from germline, CDR1 is SGHVS and CDR2 is FQNEAQ. The V gene end was trimmed by 3 bases and the J gene end by 2 bases; junction bases not matched to a gene: 4. The CDR3 is made up of 15 amino acids. Here the CDR3 DNA reads TGTGCCAGCAGCTTGCGGACAGGGGGAGCCTACGAGCAGTACTTC. Its translation is CASSLRTGGAYEQYF.

The rearrangement links TRBV6-4 to TRBJ2-1; the D is unclear. This CDR3 contains 15 residues. The germline V gene has CDR1 MRHNA and CDR2 SNTAGT. V dropped 4 bases and J dropped 0 bases, with 10 bases sitting between them. The CDR3 DNA sequence: TGTGCCAGCAGTGTTGAAGGAACCTCCTACAATGAGCAGTTCTTC. Translating it yields CASSVEGTSYNEQFF.

The genes are TRBV10-2 and TRBJ2-7; D is unclear. V lost 0 bases to trimming and J lost 3 bases, with 12 bases between them. CDR1 is WSHSY and CDR2 is SAAADI in the germline V gene. The CDR3 length is 15 residues. Here the CDR3 reads CASSESNAIGYEQYF. CDR3 in DNA: TGCGCCAGCAGTGAGTCGAACGCGATTGGCTACGAGCAGTACTTC.

J is TRBJ2-4 and V is TRBV6-1, with no clear D. Looked up from germline, CDR1 is MNHNS and CDR2 is SASEGT. Trimming took 3 bases from V and 1 from J, leaving 10 bases between them. This CDR3 has 15 residues. CDR3 region: CASSDSSLAKNIQYF. The CDR3 coding sequence is TGTGCCAGCAGTGACTCCAGCCTGGCCAAAAACATTCAGTACTTC.

CDR3 DNA sequence: TGTGCCAGCAGCTTAGCAGGGGAACGGTGGAATCAGCCCCAGCATTTT. Translated: CASSLAGERWNQPQHF. This chain uses TRBV7-4 with TRBJ1-5; possibly TRBD1 for D (5 bases). The germline V and J ends were trimmed by 0 bases and 4 bases, with 13 bases remaining between them. There are 16 residues in the CDR3. Germline lookup yields CDR1 SGHVT and CDR2 SQSDAQ.

This chain uses TRBV30 with TRBJ1-2; D perhaps matches TRBD1 (5 bases). CDR3 length: 12 amino acids. V was shortened by 6 bases and J by 5 bases, with 13 bases between the two germline ends. From germline, CDR1 is GTSNPN and CDR2 SVGIG (reference sequence). CDR3 coding DNA: TGTGCCTGTCAGGGCGGAGGATATGGCTACACCTTC. This codes for CACQGGGYGYTF.

The chain carries TRBV18 and TRBJ2-1; TRBD2 matches 9 bases. Germline trimming cut 3 bases from V and 8 bases from J; bases unmatched to any gene: 5. The germline gives CDR1 KGHSH, CDR2 LQKENI. This CDR3 spans 14 amino acids. For the CDR3, the DNA is TGTGCCAGCTCACCCGGAATAGCGGGAGATGAGCAGTTCTTC. As protein: CASSPGIAGDEQFF. Together with reference TRBV18 and TRBJ2-1, the CDR3 gives the full variable domain: NAGVMQNPRHLVRRRGQEARLRCSPMKGHSHVYWYRQLPEEGLKFMVYLQKENIIDESGMPKERFSAEFPKEGPSILRIQQVVRGDSAAYFCASSPGIAGDEQFFGPGTRLTVL.